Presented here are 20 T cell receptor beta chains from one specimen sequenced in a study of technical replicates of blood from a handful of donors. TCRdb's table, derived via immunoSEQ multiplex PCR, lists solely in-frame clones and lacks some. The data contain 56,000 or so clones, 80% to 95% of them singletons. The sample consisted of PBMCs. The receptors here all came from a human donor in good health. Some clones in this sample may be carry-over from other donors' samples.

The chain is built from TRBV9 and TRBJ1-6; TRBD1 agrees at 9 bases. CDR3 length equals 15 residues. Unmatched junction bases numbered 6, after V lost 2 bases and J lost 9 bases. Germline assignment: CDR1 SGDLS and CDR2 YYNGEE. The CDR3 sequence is CASSVGQGLGSPLHF. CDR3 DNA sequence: TGTGCCAGCAGCGTGGGACAGGGTTTAGGTTCACCCCTCCACTTT.

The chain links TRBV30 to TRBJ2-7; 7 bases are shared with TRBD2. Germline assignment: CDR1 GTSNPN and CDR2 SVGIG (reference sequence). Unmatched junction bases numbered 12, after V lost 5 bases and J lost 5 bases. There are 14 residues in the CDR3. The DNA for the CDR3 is TGTGCCTGGGGCGCAGGCGGCGGGAGCCACGAGCAGTACTTC. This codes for CAWGAGGGSHEQYF.

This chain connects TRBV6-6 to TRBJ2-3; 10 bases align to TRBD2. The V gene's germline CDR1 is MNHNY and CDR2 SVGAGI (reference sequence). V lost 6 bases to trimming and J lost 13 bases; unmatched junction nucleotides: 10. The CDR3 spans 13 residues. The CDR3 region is CASSSSGGGLEYF. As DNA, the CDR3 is TGTGCCAGCAGCTCCAGCGGGGGGGGCCTCGAGTATTTT.

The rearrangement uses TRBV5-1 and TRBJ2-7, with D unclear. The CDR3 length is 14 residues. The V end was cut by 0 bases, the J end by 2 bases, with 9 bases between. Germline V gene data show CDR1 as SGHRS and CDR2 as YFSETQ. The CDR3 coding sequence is TGCGCCAGCAGCTTGGCCGGGTACACCTACGAGCAGTACTTC. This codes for CASSLAGYTYEQYF.

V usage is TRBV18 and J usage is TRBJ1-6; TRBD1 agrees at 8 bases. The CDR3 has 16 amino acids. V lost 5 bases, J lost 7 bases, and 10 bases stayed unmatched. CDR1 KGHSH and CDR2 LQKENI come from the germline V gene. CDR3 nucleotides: TGTGCCAGCTCAGGTACAGGGGGACTCCCGAATTCACCCCTCCACTTT. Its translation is CASSGTGGLPNSPLHF.

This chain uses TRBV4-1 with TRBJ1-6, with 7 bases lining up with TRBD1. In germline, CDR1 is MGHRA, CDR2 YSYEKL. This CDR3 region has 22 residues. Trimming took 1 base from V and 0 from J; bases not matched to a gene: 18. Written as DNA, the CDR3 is TGCGCCAGCAGCCAAGGCTTCGGTGGGGGGAGACAGGGTAGCTCCTATAATTCACCCCTCCACTTT. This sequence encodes CASSQGFGGGRQGSSYNSPLHF.

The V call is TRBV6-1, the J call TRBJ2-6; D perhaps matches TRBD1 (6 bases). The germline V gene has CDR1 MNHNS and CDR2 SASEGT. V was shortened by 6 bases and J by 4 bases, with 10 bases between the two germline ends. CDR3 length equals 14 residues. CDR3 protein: CASRDRSGANVLTF. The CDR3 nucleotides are TGTGCCAGCAGAGACAGGTCCGGGGCCAACGTCCTGACTTTC.

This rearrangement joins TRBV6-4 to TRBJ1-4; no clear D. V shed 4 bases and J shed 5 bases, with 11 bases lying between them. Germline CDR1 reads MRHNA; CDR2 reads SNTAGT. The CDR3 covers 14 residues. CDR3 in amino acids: CASSAGGQNEKLFF. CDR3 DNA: TGTGCCAGCAGTGCCGGCGGTCAGAATGAAAAACTGTTTTTT.

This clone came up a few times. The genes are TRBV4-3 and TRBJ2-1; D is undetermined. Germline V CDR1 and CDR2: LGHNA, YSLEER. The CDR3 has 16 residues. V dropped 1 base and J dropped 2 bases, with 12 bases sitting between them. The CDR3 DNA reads TGCGCCAGCAGCCAAGTGAGTCAAGTTCCCTACAATGAGCAGTTCTTC. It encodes CASSQVSQVPYNEQFF.

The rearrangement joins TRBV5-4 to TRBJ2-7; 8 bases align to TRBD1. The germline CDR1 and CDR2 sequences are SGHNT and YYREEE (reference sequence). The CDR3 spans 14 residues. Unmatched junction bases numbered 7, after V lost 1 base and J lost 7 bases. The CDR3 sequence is CASSLPGTGKEQYF. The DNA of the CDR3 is TGTGCCAGCAGCTTGCCCGGGACAGGTAAAGAGCAGTACTTC.

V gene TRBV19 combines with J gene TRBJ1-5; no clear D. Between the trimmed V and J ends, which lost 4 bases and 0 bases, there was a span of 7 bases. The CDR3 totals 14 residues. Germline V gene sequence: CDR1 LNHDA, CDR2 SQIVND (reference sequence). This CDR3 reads CASSTYISNQPQHF. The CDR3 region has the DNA TGTGCCAGTAGTACCTATATTAGCAATCAGCCCCAGCATTTT.

The CDR3 here is CAISEATGTGHYF. DNA for the CDR3: TGTGCCATCAGTGAGGCTACCGGGACAGGCCATTACTTC. The V call is TRBV10-3, the J call TRBJ2-4; 8 nucleotides line up with TRBD1. Germline assignment: CDR1 ENHRY and CDR2 SYGVKD. V shed 2 bases and J 16 bases; nucleotides not matched to a gene: 10. The CDR3 runs to 13 residues.

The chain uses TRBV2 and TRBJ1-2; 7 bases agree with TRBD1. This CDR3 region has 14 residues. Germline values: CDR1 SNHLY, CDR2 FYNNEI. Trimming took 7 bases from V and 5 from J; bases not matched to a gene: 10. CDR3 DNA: TGTGCCAGCAACGAAAGGGGGCGAATTTATGGCTACACCTTC. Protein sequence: CASNERGRIYGYTF.

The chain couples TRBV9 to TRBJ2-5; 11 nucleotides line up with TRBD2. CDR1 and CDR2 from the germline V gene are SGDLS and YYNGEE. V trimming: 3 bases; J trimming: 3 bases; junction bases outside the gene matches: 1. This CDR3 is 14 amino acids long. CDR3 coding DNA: TGTGCCAGCAGCGGGGGACTAGCGGAAGAGACCCAGTACTTC. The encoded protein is CASSGGLAEETQYF.

CDR3 bases: TGCAGCGCGAGAACTCTGGAGACCCAGTACTTC. Its translation: CSARTLETQYF. The chain carries TRBV20-1 and TRBJ2-5; D remains unclear. There are 11 residues in the CDR3. Germline CDR1 and CDR2: DFQATT and SNEGSKA (reference sequence).

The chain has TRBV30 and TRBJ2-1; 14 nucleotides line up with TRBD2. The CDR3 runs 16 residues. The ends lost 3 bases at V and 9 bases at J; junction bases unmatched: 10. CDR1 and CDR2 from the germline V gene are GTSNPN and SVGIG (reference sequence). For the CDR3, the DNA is TGTGCCTGGAGGTCACCGGGACTAGCGGGAGTTGGTGAGCAGTTCTTC. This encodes CAWRSPGLAGVGEQFF. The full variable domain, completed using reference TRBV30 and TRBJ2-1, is SQTIHQWPATLVQPVGSPLSLECTVEGTSNPNLYWYRQAAGRGLQLLFYSVGIGQISSEVPQNLSASRPQDRQFILSSKKLLLSDSGFYLCAWRSPGLAGVGEQFFGPGTRLTVL.

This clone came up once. As DNA, the CDR3 is TGTGCCAGCAGCCAACAGGGAATCTCCGAGCAGTACTTC. It specifies CASSQQGISEQYF. The genes are TRBV7-2 and TRBJ2-7, with D perhaps matching TRBD1 (6 bases). Germline-derived CDR1 and CDR2 are SGHTA and FQGNSA. The CDR3 spans 13 residues. Trimming left V 5 bases short and J 6 bases short, with 14 bases between.

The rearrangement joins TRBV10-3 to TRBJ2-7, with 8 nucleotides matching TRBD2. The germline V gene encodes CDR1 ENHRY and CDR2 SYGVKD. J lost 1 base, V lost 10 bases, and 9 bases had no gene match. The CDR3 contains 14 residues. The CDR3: CATSPGGTSYEQYF. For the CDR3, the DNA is TGTGCCACCTCTCCGGGAGGGACTTCCTACGAGCAGTACTTC.

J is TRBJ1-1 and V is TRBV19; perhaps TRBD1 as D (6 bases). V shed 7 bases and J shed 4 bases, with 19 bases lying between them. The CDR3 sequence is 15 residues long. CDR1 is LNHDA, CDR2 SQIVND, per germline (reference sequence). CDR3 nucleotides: TGTGCCAGTACCCATATAGAGGGCAGGGGCACTGAAGCTTTCTTT. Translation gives CASTHIEGRGTEAFF.

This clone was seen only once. The DNA for the CDR3 is TGTGCCAGCACCTGGATGCTAGCGGGGGGGAGCACAGATACGCAGTATTTT. This codes for CASTWMLAGGSTDTQYF. The V call is TRBV7-2, the J call TRBJ2-3, with TRBD2 identical over 12 bases. The CDR3 is 17 amino acids. CDR1 and CDR2 (germline): SGHTA, FQGNSA. J was trimmed by 0 bases and V by 7 bases; bases with no gene match: 8.